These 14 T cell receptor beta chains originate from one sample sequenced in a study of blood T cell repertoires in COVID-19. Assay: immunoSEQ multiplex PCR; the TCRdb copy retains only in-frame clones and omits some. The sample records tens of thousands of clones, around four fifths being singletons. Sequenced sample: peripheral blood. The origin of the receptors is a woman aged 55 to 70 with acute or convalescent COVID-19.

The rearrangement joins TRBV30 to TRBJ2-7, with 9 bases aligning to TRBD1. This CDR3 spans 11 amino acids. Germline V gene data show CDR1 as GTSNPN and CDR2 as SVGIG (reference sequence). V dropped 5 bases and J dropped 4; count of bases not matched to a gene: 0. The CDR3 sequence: CAWGQGYEQYF. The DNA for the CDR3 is TGTGCCTGGGGACAGGGGTACGAGCAGTACTTC.

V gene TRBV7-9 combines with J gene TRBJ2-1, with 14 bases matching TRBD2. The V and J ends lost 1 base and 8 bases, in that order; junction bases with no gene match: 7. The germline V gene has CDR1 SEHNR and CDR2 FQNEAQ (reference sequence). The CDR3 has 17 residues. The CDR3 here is CASSLGYGLAGGHEQFF. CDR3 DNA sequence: TGTGCCAGCAGCTTAGGTTACGGACTAGCGGGGGGTCATGAGCAGTTCTTC.

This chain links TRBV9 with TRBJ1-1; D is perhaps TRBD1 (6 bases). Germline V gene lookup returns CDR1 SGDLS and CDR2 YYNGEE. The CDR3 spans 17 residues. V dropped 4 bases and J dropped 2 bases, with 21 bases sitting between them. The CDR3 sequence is CASSPDLGTPLNTEAFF. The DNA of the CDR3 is TGTGCCAGCAGCCCAGACCTCGGGACACCGCTTAACACTGAAGCTTTCTTT.

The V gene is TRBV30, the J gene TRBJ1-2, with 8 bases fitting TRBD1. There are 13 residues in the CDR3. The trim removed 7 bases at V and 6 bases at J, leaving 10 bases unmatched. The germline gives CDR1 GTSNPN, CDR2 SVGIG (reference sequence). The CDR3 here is CAYQSRGRNGYTF. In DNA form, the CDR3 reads TGTGCCTACCAGAGCAGGGGGCGAAATGGCTACACCTTC.

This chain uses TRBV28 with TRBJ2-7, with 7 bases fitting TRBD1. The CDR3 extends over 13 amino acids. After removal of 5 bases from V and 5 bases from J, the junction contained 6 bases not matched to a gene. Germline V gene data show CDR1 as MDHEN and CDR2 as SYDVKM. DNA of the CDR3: TGTGCCAGCAGTATCCAGGGGGAAGACGAGCAGTACTTC. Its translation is CASSIQGEDEQYF.

The CDR3, as DNA: TGTGCCAGCAGCACCCAGGGACTAGCGGGAGAGACCCAGTACTTC. Translating gives CASSTQGLAGETQYF. The chain is built from TRBV3-1 (or the pseudogene TRBV3-2) and TRBJ2-5; 12 bases are a match to TRBD2. This CDR3 comprises 15 residues. Per germline, CDR1 LGHDT and CDR2 YNNKEL (reference sequence). With V trimmed by 5 bases and J by 4 bases, 5 bases remained unmatched.

This CDR3 is CASSYGSVGASGTYEQYF. CDR3 coding DNA: TGTGCCAGCAGTTATGGATCGGTTGGGGCTAGCGGGACTTACGAGCAGTACTTC. The chain carries TRBV6-2 or TRBV6-3 and TRBJ2-7; 9 bases align to TRBD2. The germline CDR1 and CDR2 sequences are MNHEY and SVGEGT. V lost 3 bases and J lost 4; bases outside the gene matches: 16. The CDR3 contains 18 residues.

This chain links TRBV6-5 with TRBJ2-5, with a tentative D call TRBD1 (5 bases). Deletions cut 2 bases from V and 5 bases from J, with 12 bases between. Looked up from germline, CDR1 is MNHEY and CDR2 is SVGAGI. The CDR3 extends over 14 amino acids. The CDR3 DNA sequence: TGTGCCAGCAGTTACACCCAGGGTTATGAGACCCAGTACTTC. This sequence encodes CASSYTQGYETQYF.

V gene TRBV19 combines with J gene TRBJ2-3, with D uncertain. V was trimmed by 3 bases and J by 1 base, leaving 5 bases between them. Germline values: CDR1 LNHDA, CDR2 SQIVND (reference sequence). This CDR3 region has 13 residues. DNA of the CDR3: TGTGCCAGTAGTATGTCAGGCACAGATACGCAGTATTTT. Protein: CASSMSGTDTQYF.

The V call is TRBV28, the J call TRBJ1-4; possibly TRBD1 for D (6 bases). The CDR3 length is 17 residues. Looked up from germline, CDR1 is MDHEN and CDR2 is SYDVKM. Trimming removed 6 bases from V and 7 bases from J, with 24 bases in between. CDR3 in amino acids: CASRETGFGRSGEKLFF. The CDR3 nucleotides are TGTGCCAGCAGGGAAACAGGGTTTGGGCGCAGCGGTGAAAAACTGTTTTTT.

The CDR3 nucleotides read TGTGCCAGCAGCCAAGGACTAGCGGGGATCTACGAGCAGTACTTC. Translating gives CASSQGLAGIYEQYF. The chain couples TRBV28 to TRBJ2-7, with 12 bases identical to TRBD2. V shed 6 bases, J shed 3 bases, and the junction held 6 bases outside the gene matches. The germline gives CDR1 MDHEN, CDR2 SYDVKM. The CDR3 loop spans 15 amino acids.

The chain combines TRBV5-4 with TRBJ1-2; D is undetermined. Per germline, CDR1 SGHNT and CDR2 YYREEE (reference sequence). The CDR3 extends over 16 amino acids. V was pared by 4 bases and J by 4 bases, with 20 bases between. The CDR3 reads CASSHGGVGGPYGYTF. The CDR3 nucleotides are TGTGCCAGCAGCCATGGAGGTGTAGGAGGGCCCTATGGCTACACCTTC.

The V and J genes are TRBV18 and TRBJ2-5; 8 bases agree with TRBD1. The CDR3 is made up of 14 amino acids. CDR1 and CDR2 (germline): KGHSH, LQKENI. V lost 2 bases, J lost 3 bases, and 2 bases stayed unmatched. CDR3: CASSPGDRKETQYF. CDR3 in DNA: TGTGCCAGCTCACCAGGGGACAGGAAAGAGACCCAGTACTTC.

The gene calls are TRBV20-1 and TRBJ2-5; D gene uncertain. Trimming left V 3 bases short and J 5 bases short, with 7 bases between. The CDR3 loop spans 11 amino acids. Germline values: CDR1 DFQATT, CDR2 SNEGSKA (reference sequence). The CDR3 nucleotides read TGCAGTGCTAGCTGGCGGGAGACCCAGTACTTC. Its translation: CSASWRETQYF.